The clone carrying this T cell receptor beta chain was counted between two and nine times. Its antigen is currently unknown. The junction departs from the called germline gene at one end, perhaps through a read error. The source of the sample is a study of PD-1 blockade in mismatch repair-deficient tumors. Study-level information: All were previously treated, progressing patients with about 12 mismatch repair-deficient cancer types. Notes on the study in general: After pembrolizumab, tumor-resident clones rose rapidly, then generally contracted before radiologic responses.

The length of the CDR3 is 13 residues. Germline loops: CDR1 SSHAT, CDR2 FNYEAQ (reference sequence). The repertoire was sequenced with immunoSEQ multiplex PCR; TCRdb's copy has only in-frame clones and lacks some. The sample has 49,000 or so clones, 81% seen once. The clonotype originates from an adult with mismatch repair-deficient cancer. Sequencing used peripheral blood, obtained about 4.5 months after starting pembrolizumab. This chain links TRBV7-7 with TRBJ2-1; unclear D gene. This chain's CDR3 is CASSLSINNEQFF. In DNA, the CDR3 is TGTGCTAGCAGCTTATCGATTAACAATGAGCAGTTCTTC.